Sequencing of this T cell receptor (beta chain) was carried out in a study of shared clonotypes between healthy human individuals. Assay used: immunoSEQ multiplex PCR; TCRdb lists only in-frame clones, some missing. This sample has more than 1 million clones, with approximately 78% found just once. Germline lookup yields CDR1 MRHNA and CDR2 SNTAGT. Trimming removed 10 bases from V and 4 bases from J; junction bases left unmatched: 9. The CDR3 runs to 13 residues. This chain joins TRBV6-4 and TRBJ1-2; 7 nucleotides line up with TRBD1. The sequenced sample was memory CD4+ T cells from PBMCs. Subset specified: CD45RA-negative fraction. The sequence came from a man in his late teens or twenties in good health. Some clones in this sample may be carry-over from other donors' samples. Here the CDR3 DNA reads TGTGCCACCGACAGGGTTGAGGGCTATGGCTACACCTTC. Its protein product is CATDRVEGYGYTF.